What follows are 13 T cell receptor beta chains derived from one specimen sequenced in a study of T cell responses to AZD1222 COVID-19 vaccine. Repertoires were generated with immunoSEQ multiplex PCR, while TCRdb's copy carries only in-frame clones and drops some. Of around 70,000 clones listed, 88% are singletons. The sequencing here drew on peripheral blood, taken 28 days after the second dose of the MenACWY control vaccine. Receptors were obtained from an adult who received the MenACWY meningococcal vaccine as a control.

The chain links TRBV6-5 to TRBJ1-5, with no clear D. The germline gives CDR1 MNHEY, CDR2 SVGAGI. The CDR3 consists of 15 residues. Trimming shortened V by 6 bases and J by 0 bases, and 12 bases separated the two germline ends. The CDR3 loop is CASSPAGLSNQPQHF. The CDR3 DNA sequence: TGTGCCAGCAGCCCAGCGGGCCTTAGCAATCAGCCCCAGCATTTT.

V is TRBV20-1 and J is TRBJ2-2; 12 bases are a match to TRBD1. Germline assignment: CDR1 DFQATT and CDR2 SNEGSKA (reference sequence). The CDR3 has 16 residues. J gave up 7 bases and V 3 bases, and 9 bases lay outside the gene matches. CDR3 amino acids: CSASNPGQGAGGELFF. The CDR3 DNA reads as TGCAGTGCTAGTAACCCGGGACAGGGGGCCGGCGGGGAGCTGTTTTTT.

The CDR3: CASSEALGGTNEKLFF. As DNA, the CDR3 is TGTGCCAGCAGTGAAGCATTGGGGGGGACTAATGAAAAACTGTTTTTT. The rearrangement links TRBV6-1 to TRBJ1-4; tentative D call: TRBD1 (5 bases). V lost 0 bases to trimming and J lost 2 bases, with 10 bases between them. Germline lookup yields CDR1 MNHNS and CDR2 SASEGT. There are 16 residues in the CDR3.

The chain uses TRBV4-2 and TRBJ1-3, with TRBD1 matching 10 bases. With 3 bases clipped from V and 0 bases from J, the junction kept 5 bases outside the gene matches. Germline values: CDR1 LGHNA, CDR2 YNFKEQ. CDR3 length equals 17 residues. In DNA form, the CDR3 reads TGTGCCAGCAGCCAGGGACAGGGGCCGAACTCTGGAAACACCATATATTTT. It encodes CASSQGQGPNSGNTIYF.

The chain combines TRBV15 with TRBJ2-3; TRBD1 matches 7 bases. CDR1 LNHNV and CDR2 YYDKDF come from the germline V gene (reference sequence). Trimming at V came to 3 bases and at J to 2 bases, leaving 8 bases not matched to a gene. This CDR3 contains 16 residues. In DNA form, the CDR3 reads TGTGCCACCAGCAGTGCCGGGACAGTACTCACAGATACGCAGTATTTT. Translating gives CATSSAGTVLTDTQYF.

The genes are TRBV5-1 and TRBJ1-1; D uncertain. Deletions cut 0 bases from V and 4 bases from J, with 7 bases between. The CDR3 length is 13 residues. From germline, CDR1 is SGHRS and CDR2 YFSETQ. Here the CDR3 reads CASSLELGTEAFF. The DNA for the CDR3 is TGCGCCAGCAGCTTGGAACTCGGCACTGAAGCTTTCTTT.

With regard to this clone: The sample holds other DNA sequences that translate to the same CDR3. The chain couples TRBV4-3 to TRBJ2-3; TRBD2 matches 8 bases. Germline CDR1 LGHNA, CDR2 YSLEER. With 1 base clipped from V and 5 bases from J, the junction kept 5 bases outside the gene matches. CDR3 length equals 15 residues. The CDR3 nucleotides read TGCGCCAGCAGCCAAGTCGGGGGGGCCAGAGATACGCAGTATTTT. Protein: CASSQVGGARDTQYF.

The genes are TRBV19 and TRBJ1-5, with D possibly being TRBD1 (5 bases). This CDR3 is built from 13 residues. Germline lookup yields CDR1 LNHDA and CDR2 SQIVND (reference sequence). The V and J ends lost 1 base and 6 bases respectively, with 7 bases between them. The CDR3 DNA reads TGTGCCAGTAGTATAGGGGGACGTCAGCCCCAGCATTTT. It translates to CASSIGGRQPQHF.

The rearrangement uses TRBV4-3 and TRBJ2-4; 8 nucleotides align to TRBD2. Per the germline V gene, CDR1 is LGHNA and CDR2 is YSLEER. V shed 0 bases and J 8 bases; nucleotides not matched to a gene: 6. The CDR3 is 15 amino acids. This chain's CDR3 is CASSQDLGAGDIQYF. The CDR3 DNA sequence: TGCGCCAGCAGCCAAGATTTGGGAGCGGGAGACATTCAGTACTTC.

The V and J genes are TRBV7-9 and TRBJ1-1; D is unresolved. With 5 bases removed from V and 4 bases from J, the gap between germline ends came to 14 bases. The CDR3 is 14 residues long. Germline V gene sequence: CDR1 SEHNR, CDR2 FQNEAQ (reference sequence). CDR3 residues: CASSPGSWGTEAFF. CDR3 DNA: TGTGCCAGCAGCCCAGGTTCCTGGGGCACTGAAGCTTTCTTT.

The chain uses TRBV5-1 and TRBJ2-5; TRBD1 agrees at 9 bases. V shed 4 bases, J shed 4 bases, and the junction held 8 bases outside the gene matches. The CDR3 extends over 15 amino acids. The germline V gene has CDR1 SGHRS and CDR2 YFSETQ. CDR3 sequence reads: CASSGGQGPGETQYF. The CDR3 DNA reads TGCGCCAGCAGCGGGGGACAGGGTCCAGGAGAGACCCAGTACTTC.

Here the CDR3 DNA reads TGTGCCATCAGCGGCGCCTCCTACGAGCAGTACTTC. The encoded protein is CAISGASYEQYF. The chain uses TRBV10-3 and TRBJ2-7; D unresolved. CDR1 ENHRY and CDR2 SYGVKD come from the germline V gene. V was clipped by 6 bases and J by 0 bases, with 6 bases between them. The CDR3 spans 12 residues.

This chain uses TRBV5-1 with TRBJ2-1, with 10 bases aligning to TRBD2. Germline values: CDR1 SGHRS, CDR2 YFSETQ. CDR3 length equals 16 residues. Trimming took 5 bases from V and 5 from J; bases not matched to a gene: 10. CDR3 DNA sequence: TGCGCCAGCAGTCCGATTGGACTAGCGGAAAACAATGAGCAGTTCTTC. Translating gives CASSPIGLAENNEQFF.